This record looks at one T cell receptor (beta chain) sequence and its context. Its antigen remains unidentified. The sample comes from a study of T cell responses to AZD1222 COVID-19 vaccine. Study-wide findings and caveats: Increases in Spike-specific TCR breadth and depth were seen after two AZD1222 doses. Repertoires were collected only later (after the peak T cell response had occurred). Clonal diversity was possibly underestimated; the donors were predominantly white British and more often female. Spike was spanned by vaccine-associated CD4 TCRs, with dominance at 160-218 and 743-854.

The CDR3 has 15 residues. The germline CDR1 and CDR2 sequences are MDHEN and SYDVKM. V was cut by 6 bases and J by 4 bases, with 16 bases left in between. Sequencing used immunoSEQ multiplex PCR; TCRdb keeps in-frame clones, though not all of them. This table holds 150,000 or so clones, 85% to 95% found once. The J gene is TRBJ1-3, the V gene TRBV28; no clear D. The source material was peripheral blood, sampled on day 0 of AZD1222 vaccination. This sequence originates from an adult in good health. The CDR3 DNA reads TGTGCCAGCAGCCGCGCCCGGGGTCTGGGAAACACCATATATTTT. It specifies CASSRARGLGNTIYF.